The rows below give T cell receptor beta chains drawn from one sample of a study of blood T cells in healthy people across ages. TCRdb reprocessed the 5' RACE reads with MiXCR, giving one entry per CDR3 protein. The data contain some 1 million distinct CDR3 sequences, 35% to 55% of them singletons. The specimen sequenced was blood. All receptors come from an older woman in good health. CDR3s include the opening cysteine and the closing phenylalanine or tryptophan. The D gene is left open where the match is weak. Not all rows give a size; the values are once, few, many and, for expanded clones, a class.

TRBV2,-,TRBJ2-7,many,TGTGCCAGCAGGGCGGAATCCTACGAGCAGTACTTC,CASRAESYEQYF
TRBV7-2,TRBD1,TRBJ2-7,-,TGTGCCAGCAGCCGCAGGGGGCTCGAGTCCTACGAGCAGTACTTC,CASSRRGLESYEQYF
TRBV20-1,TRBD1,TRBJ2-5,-,TGCAGTGCTAGAGATCGCTGGGACAGGGGGCTTGATGGAGAGACCCAGTACTTC,CSARDRWDRGLDGETQYF
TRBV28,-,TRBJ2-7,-,TGTGCCAGCAGTTTAGCCGCAGCTAGCAGGATTTCAATATTACGCGAGCAGTACTTC,CASSLAAASRISILREQYF
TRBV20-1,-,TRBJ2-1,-,TGCAGTGTAGGGAGGGGACACTCCTACAATGAGCAGTTCTTC,CSVGRGHSYNEQFF
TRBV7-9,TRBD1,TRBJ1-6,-,TGTGCCAGCAGCTTAGCCTCCGGGACAGGGGATTCACCCCTCCACTTT,CASSLASGTGDSPLHF
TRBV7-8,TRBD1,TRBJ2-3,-,TGTGCCAGCAGCTTACGGGACAGGAGGACAGATACGCAGTATTTT,CASSLRDRRTDTQYF
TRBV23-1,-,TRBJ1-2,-,TGCGCCAGCAGTCAATCACCTCACAGGGATCTATATGGCTACACCTTC,CASSQSPHRDLYGYTF
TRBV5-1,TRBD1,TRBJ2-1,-,TGCGCCAGCAGCACGGGACAGACCAGGCAGTTCTTC,CASSTGQTRQFF
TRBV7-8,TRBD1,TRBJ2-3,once,TGTGCCAGCAGCTTACCCCGGACAGGGCCAAGGAACGCAGATACGCAGTATTTT,CASSLPRTGPRNADTQYF
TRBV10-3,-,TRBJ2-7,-,TGTGCCATCAAGGAGGAGGGCCGGCCCTACGGGCAGTACTTC,CAIKEEGRPYGQYF
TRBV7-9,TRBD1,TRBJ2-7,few,TGTGCCAGCACCCCCCGGGACAGCTACGAGCAGTACTTC,CASTPRDSYEQYF
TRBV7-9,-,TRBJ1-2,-,TGTGCCAGCAGCTTAGCCGCAGGGGCATCGGGTGGCTACACCTTC,CASSLAAGASGGYTF
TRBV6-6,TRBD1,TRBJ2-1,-,TGTGCCAGCAGTTCTCAGGGGGCTAATGAGCAGTTCTTC,CASSSQGANEQFF
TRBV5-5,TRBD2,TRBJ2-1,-,TGTGCCAGCAGTCGAACTAGCGGCAGTGTCAATGAGCAGTTCTTC,CASSRTSGSVNEQFF
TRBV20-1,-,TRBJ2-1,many,TGCAGTGCCCCACCCGCGGGCGCCAGGGCCGACAATGAGCAGTTCTTC,CSAPPAGARADNEQFF
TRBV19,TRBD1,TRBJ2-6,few,TGTGCCAGTAGTAGCCCCCCCGTCCGGGACAGGACCGGGGCCAACGTCCTGACTTTC,CASSSPPVRDRTGANVLTF
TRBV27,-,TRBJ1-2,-,TGTGCCAGCAGTGTTCAGGCTAACTATGGCTACACCTTC,CASSVQANYGYTF
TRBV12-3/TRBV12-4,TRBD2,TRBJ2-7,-,TGTGCCAGCAGTGGCACCGGGACTAGCGGGAGGCCGCGGGCCTACGAGCAGTACTTC,CASSGTGTSGRPRAYEQYF
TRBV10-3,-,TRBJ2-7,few,TGTGCCATCAGTGAGTCCTTTGGGTGGGGCGAGCAGTACTTC,CAISESFGWGEQYF
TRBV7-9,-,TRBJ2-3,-,TGTGCCAGCAGCCAGGGGAGTCCTGCGGATACGCAGTATTTT,CASSQGSPADTQYF
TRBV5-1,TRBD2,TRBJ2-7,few,TGCGCCAGCAGGTCCGAGATAGCGGGAGTTTACGAGCAGTACTTC,CASRSEIAGVYEQYF
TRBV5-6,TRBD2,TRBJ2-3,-,TGTGCCAGCAGCTTGGGACTAGCGGGAGACGGTCCCACAGATACGCAGTATTTT,CASSLGLAGDGPTDTQYF
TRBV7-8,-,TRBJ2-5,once,TGTGCCAGCAGCTTAGCATATCGGACCGGTTACCAAGAGACCCAGTACTTC,CASSLAYRTGYQETQYF
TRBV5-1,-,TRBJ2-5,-,TGCGCCAGCAGAGCGGGCCTCCTGAATTTCCAAGAGACCCAGTACTTC,CASRAGLLNFQETQYF
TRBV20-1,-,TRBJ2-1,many,TGCAGTGCTAGAGATCCTGCGATCTCGCGGGAGCAGTTCTTC,CSARDPAISREQFF
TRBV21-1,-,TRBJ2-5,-,TGTGCCAGCGGGACTAGCGGGGGTTGGGAGACCCAGTACTTC,CASGTSGGWETQYF
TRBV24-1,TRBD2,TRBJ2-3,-,TGTGCCACCAGTCGTACTAGCGGGAGTAGGGCAGATACGCAGTATTTT,CATSRTSGSRADTQYF
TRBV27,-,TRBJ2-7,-,TGTGCCAGCAGTACCCTAGCCGGGGCGTCCTACGGGCAGTACTTC,CASSTLAGASYGQYF
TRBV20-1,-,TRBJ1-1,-,TGCAGTGCTACAGGACCGCTGAACACTGAAGCTTTCTTT,CSATGPLNTEAFF
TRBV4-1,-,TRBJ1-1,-,TGCGCCAGCAGCCCCCGAAGGAACACTGAAGCTTTCTTT,CASSPRRNTEAFF
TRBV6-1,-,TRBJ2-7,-,TGTGCCAGCAGTGGCTGGGACGGATACTCCTACGAGCAGTACTTC,CASSGWDGYSYEQYF
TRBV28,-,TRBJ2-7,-,TGTGCCAGCAGTTATCCCAGAACCTACGAGCAGTACTTC,CASSYPRTYEQYF
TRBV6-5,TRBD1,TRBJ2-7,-,TGTGCCAGCAGCGGACAGGGGCCCACCTACGAGCAGTACTTC,CASSGQGPTYEQYF
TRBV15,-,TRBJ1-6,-,TGTGCCACCAGCAGAGATTTGGGGAGCTCCTATAATTCACCCCTCCACTTT,CATSRDLGSSYNSPLHF
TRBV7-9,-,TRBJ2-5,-,TGTGCCAGCAGCTTAGACGGGGGGCGGGAGACCCAGTACTTC,CASSLDGGRETQYF
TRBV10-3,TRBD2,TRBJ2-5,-,TGTGCCATCAGTGGGGCTAGCGGGAGACGGGAGACCCAGTACTTC,CAISGASGRRETQYF
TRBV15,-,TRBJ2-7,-,TGTGCCACCAGCAGAGAAGCTGGGGAGCAGTACTTC,CATSREAGEQYF
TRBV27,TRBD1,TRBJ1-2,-,TGTGCCAGCAGCTCGGGGACAGGGCGGTATGGCTACACCTTC,CASSSGTGRYGYTF
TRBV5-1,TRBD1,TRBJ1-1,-,TGCGCCAGCAGCACGGACGGGACAGCGAACACTGAAGCTTTCTTT,CASSTDGTANTEAFF
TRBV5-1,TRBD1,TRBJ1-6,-,TGCGCCAGCAGCTTGGAGGGACAGGGGAATTCACCCCTCCACTTT,CASSLEGQGNSPLHF
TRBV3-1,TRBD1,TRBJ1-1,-,TGTGCCAGCAGCCCCACCCCATCCGGGACAGGGCACACTGAAGCTTTCTTT,CASSPTPSGTGHTEAFF
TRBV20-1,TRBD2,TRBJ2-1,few,TGCAGTGCTAGACCGGGACTAGCGGAATACAATGAGCAGTTCTTC,CSARPGLAEYNEQFF
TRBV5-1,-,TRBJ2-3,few,TGCGCCAGCAACCTTGGAGGAGGCACAGATACGCAGTATTTT,CASNLGGGTDTQYF
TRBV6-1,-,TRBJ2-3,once,TGTGCCAGCAGTGGGGCAGGGTTCACAGATACGCAGTATTTT,CASSGAGFTDTQYF
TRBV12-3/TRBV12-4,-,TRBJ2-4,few,TGTGCCAGCAGTTCAACTAGCAAAAACATTCAGTACTTC,CASSSTSKNIQYF
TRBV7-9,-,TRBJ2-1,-,TGTGCCAGCGCTAGGCGGGGTTTATACAATGAGCAGTTCTTC,CASARRGLYNEQFF
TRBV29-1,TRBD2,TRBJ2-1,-,TGCAGCGTCAGAACTAGCGGGACTAATGAGCAGTTCTTC,CSVRTSGTNEQFF
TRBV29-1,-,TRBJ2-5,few,TGCAGCGTCGAGCGGCGGGCATGGGAGACCCAGTACTTC,CSVERRAWETQYF
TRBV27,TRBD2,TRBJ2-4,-,TGTGCCAGCAAGCGGGGCGAGATTCAGTACTTC,CASKRGEIQYF